These 5 T cell receptor beta chains share one sample of origin, sequenced in a study of CD8 T cells in Susac syndrome (dated by TCRdb to the late 2010s). The protocol used for the library was the immunoSEQ multiplex PCR assay. RNA was extracted with the RNeasy kit and about 0.5 to 1 ug was reverse transcribed using random hexamers. TCRdb reprocessing: public reads trimmed at Q25 with fastp, clones called with MiXCR, in-frame beta chains kept. Each CDR3 protein appears once, grouped with its most common genes and DNA. The table for this sample lists 190,000 or so distinct CDR3 sequences; around 96% of them were counted only once. In total, the top ten clones hold roughly 0.088% of the sample. The sequenced material came from CD4+ T cells from PBMCs. Source of these receptors: a human donor with multiple sclerosis.

This clonotype was detected once. This chain uses TRBV4-1 with TRBJ2-7, with D perhaps TRBD1 (5 bases). Trimming stripped 3 bases from V and 3 bases from J, with 9 bases between. CDR1 and CDR2 (germline): MGHRA, YSYEKL. The CDR3 loop spans 13 amino acids. The CDR3 protein is CASSHPGHYEQYF. The DNA for the CDR3 is TGCGCCAGCAGCCACCCAGGACACTACGAGCAGTACTTC.

The rearrangement joins TRBV5-1 to TRBJ2-3; no clear D. The CDR3 is 14 amino acids. Germline V gene sequence: CDR1 SGHRS, CDR2 YFSETQ. The V and J ends lost 1 base and 2 bases respectively, with 8 bases between them. The CDR3 region has the DNA TGCGCCAGCAGCTTGATCGAAACCACAGATACGCAGTATTTT. Translated: CASSLIETTDTQYF.

The V call is TRBV30, the J call TRBJ1-6; D unresolved. Germline CDR1 and CDR2: GTSNPN and SVGIG (reference sequence). V was trimmed by 4 bases and J by 2 bases, leaving 12 bases between them. The CDR3 length is 15 residues. CDR3 sequence (DNA): TGTGCCTGGACGCCGTTTAGTCCCTATAATTCACCCCTCCACTTT. Its protein is CAWTPFSPYNSPLHF.

This clonotype was detected only once. The rearrangement joins TRBV29-1 to TRBJ2-2; TRBD1 aligns across 7 bases. V was pared by 4 bases and J by 1 base, with 6 bases of the junction left unmatched. Germline CDR1 reads SQVTM; CDR2 reads ANQGSEA. This CDR3 region has 15 residues. The DNA for the CDR3 is TGCAGCGTTGCTAGGACAGGAAGGAACACCGGGGAGCTGTTTTTT. It codes for CSVARTGRNTGELFF.

The chain uses TRBV14 and TRBJ1-1, with D unclear. The V and J ends lost 0 bases and 5 bases respectively, with 13 bases between them. In germline, CDR1 is SGHDN, CDR2 FVKESK. The CDR3 contains 15 residues. CDR3 sequence reads: CASSQDKWIWTEAFF. Written as DNA, the CDR3 is TGTGCCAGCAGCCAAGATAAGTGGATTTGGACTGAAGCTTTCTTT.